These 24 T cell receptor beta chains were sequenced from one sample in a study of cytomegalovirus exposure and HLA in healthy donors. 13 Jbeta primers and 60 Vbeta primers were used for the PCR. Here immunoSEQ multiplex PCR was the method, and the copy in TCRdb shows in-frame clones only, minus some. The sample records about 150,000 clones, less than 90% being singletons. The material sequenced was PBMCs. All receptors derive from a man in his forties in good health and CMV-seronegative.

The rearrangement links TRBV27 to TRBJ2-7, with TRBD1 matching 7 bases. V shed 0 bases and J 2 bases; nucleotides not matched to a gene: 7. From germline, CDR1 is MNHEY and CDR2 SMNVEV (reference sequence). The CDR3 length is 16 residues. The CDR3 region has the DNA TGTGCCAGCAGTTTATCAACCGGGACAGTAGCCTACGAGCAGTACTTC. Encoded protein: CASSLSTGTVAYEQYF.

Only a few counts were recorded for this clone. This chain joins TRBV29-1 and TRBJ1-1; D is unclear. This CDR3 has 19 residues. Germline values: CDR1 SQVTM, CDR2 ANQGSEA. Trimming pared 1 base from V and 6 bases from J, leaving 30 bases between. The CDR3: CSVEAYSLRETLRVSEAFF. The CDR3 DNA is TGCAGCGTTGAAGCTTATTCCCTTCGGGAGACCCTCCGAGTGTCTGAAGCTTTCTTT. The full variable domain, rest sourced from reference TRBV29-1 and TRBJ1-1, is SAVISQKPSRDICQRGTSLTIQCQVDSQVTMMFWYRQQPGQSLTLIATANQGSEATYESGFVIDKFPISRPNLTFSTLTVSNMSPEDSSIYLCSVEAYSLRETLRVSEAFFGQGTRLTVV.

Concerning this clone: The same CDR3 is also encoded by other DNA sequences in this sample. The V call is TRBV29-1, the J call TRBJ2-7; 9 bases are shared with TRBD1. CDR1 SQVTM and CDR2 ANQGSEA come from the germline V gene. This CDR3 has 13 residues. J was trimmed by 4 bases and V by 6 bases; bases with no gene match: 7. CDR3 in DNA: TGCAGCGTATCTGCTGGACAGGGGTACGAGCAGTACTTC. This sequence encodes CSVSAGQGYEQYF.

The chain uses TRBV19 and TRBJ2-7, with D possibly matching TRBD2 (6 bases). The germline V gene encodes CDR1 LNHDA and CDR2 SQIVND (reference sequence). V lost 6 bases to trimming and J lost 0 bases, with 12 bases between them. This CDR3 region has 14 residues. Here the CDR3 reads CASSRTGSSYEQYF. The CDR3 nucleotides are TGTGCCAGTAGCCGGACCGGGAGCTCCTACGAGCAGTACTTC.

The chain is built from TRBV10-1 and TRBJ1-5, with D possibly TRBD1 on 5 matching bases. V lost 7 bases and J 2 bases, leaving 9 bases between the germline ends. The CDR3 runs to 13 residues. Germline V gene lookup returns CDR1 WNHNN and CDR2 SYGVQD (reference sequence). CDR3 DNA sequence: TGCGCCAGCACAGTCAGGGGCAATCAGCCCCAGCATTTT. Protein product: CASTVRGNQPQHF.

The chain joins TRBV7-9 to TRBJ2-1; D is unclear. Germline CDR1 reads SEHNR; CDR2 reads FQNEAQ (reference sequence). This CDR3 spans 14 amino acids. The V gene lost 1 base and the J gene lost 6 bases, with 10 bases spanning the gap. The CDR3 nucleotides are TGTGCCAGCAGCTTAGGTCAAGCGCTCAATGAGCAGTTCTTC. Translating it yields CASSLGQALNEQFF.

The chain joins TRBV28 to TRBJ1-1; D may be TRBD1 (5 bases). Germline CDR1 and CDR2: MDHEN and SYDVKM. The CDR3 extends over 11 amino acids. V gave up 7 bases and J gave up 3 bases, with 6 bases separating them. CDR3 DNA sequence: TGTGCCAGCAAGGGGTACACTGAAGCTTTCTTT. Its translation is CASKGYTEAFF.

This clone appeared a few times. This chain connects TRBV27 to TRBJ2-1; 9 bases align to TRBD1. V shed 6 bases, J shed 1 base, and the junction held 7 bases outside the gene matches. In germline, CDR1 is MNHEY, CDR2 SMNVEV (reference sequence). The CDR3 runs 16 residues. Written as DNA, the CDR3 is TGTGCCAGCAGGACAGGGGGTGGAAAGTCCTACAATGAGCAGTTCTTC. Its translation is CASRTGGGKSYNEQFF.

V and J are TRBV28 and TRBJ2-3; 8 nucleotides match TRBD2. The CDR3 spans 14 residues. Germline CDR1 MDHEN, CDR2 SYDVKM. V was pared by 2 bases and J by 5 bases, with 3 bases of the junction left unmatched. CDR3 nucleotide sequence: TGTGCCAGCAGTTTACCGGGGGGGATAGATACGCAGTATTTT. Its translation: CASSLPGGIDTQYF.

CDR3 coding DNA: TGTGCCAGCAGTAACAGGGGGAGGTCCTACAATGAGCAGTTCTTC. Encoded protein: CASSNRGRSYNEQFF. V is TRBV6-6 and J is TRBJ2-1, with 8 bases lining up with TRBD1. In germline, CDR1 is MNHNY, CDR2 SVGAGI (reference sequence). V was clipped by 5 bases and J by 1 base; unmatched bases: 4. CDR3 size: 15 residues.

V gene TRBV2 combines with J gene TRBJ2-7; 8 bases line up with TRBD2. Trimming took 5 bases from V and 6 from J; bases not matched to a gene: 9. CDR1 SNHLY and CDR2 FYNNEI come from the germline V gene. The CDR3 consists of 14 residues. CDR3 sequence (DNA): TGTGCCAGCAGTCGGGGACTAGATTACGCCGAGCAGTACTTC. Encoded protein: CASSRGLDYAEQYF. Using reference TRBV2 and TRBJ2-7 for the parts outside the CDR3, the full variable domain is EPEVTQTPSHQVTQMGQEVILRCVPISNHLYFYWYRQILGQKVEFLVSFYNNEISEKSEIFDDQFSVERPDGSNFTLKIRSTKLEDSAMYFCASSRGLDYAEQYFGPGTRLTVT.

The J gene is TRBJ2-1, the V gene TRBV29-1, with TRBD1 matching 9 bases. Trimming cost V 7 bases and J 7 bases; bases outside gene matches: 5. Germline CDR1 is SQVTM and CDR2 is ANQGSEA. This CDR3 has 12 amino acids. CDR3 loop: CSASDRGNEQFF. CDR3 nucleotide sequence: TGCAGCGCTTCGGACAGGGGTAATGAGCAGTTCTTC.

The rearrangement joins TRBV29-1 to TRBJ1-2; 12 bases fit TRBD1. The ends lost 7 bases at V and 1 base at J; junction bases unmatched: 7. The CDR3 sequence is 15 residues long. CDR1 is SQVTM, CDR2 ANQGSEA, per germline. DNA of the CDR3: TGCAGCGCCGCCGGGACAGGGGGCGATAACTATGGCTACACCTTC. Translated: CSAAGTGGDNYGYTF.

This rearrangement joins TRBV29-1 to TRBJ2-6, with TRBD1 matching 7 bases. J was trimmed by 0 bases and V by 0 bases; bases with no gene match: 11. This CDR3 region has 19 residues. Germline assignment: CDR1 SQVTM and CDR2 ANQGSEA. The CDR3 bases are TGCAGCGTTGAAGATCCGGACAGGATGGGCTTCTCTGGGGCCAACGTCCTGACTTTC. As protein: CSVEDPDRMGFSGANVLTF.

The sample holds a few counts of this clone. The V gene is TRBV5-4, the J gene TRBJ2-1, with 8 bases aligning to TRBD2. V was clipped by 0 bases and J by 2 bases; unmatched bases: 1. The CDR3 loop spans 15 amino acids. Germline-derived CDR1 and CDR2 are SGHNT and YYREEE (reference sequence). The CDR3 region is CASSLVAGPYNEQFF. CDR3 nucleotides: TGTGCCAGCAGCTTGGTAGCGGGGCCCTACAATGAGCAGTTCTTC.

This chain uses TRBV5-1 with TRBJ1-1; D is possibly TRBD1 (5 bases). This CDR3 region has 12 residues. V dropped 4 bases and J dropped 5 bases, with 9 bases sitting between them. From germline, CDR1 is SGHRS and CDR2 YFSETQ. This chain's CDR3 is CASSPGGTEAFF. CDR3 coding DNA: TGCGCCAGCAGCCCGGGGGGAACTGAAGCTTTCTTT.

The V gene is TRBV7-2, the J gene TRBJ2-2, with 8 bases that match TRBD1. Germline V gene data show CDR1 as SGHTA and CDR2 as FQGNSA. V trimming: 3 bases; J trimming: 4 bases; junction bases outside the gene matches: 7. The length of the CDR3 is 16 residues. DNA of the CDR3: TGTGCCAGCAGCTTCCTCCCAGGACAGGGCACCGGGGAGCTGTTTTTT. Translated: CASSFLPGQGTGELFF.

The chain recombines TRBV28 with TRBJ1-5, with no clear D. V shed 5 bases and J shed 0 bases, with 11 bases lying between them. Per germline, CDR1 MDHEN and CDR2 SYDVKM. The CDR3 sequence is 15 residues long. The CDR3 sequence is CASSPPPSSNQPQHF. In nucleotides, the CDR3 is TGTGCCAGCAGTCCCCCTCCGAGTAGCAATCAGCCCCAGCATTTT.

This clone was observed a single time. This chain uses TRBV7-6 with TRBJ1-3, with no clear D. The germline V gene encodes CDR1 SGHVS and CDR2 FNYEAQ. V lost 1 base and J lost 3, with 13 bases in between. The CDR3 covers 16 residues. In nucleotides, the CDR3 is TGTGCCAGCAGCTTAGGTCCGGGGTATAGTGGAAACACCATATATTTT. Encoded protein: CASSLGPGYSGNTIYF.

The CDR3 DNA follows: TGTGCCTGGAGTGTTAAACTAGGGTACAATGAGCAGTTCTTC. This gives the protein CAWSVKLGYNEQFF. The chain recombines TRBV30 with TRBJ2-1, with D possibly matching TRBD2 (5 bases). Germline V gene lookup returns CDR1 GTSNPN and CDR2 SVGIG (reference sequence). CDR3 length equals 14 residues. V was trimmed by 0 bases and J by 4 bases, leaving 10 bases between them.

The chain couples TRBV15 to TRBJ2-3; 12 positions match TRBD1. The trim removed 3 bases at V and 3 bases at J, leaving 10 bases unmatched. Per the germline V gene, CDR1 is LNHNV and CDR2 is YYDKDF (reference sequence). The CDR3 covers 18 residues. The CDR3 nucleotides are TGTGCCACCAGCAGTCGGGACAGGGGGCGTAGGGCGACAGATACGCAGTATTTT. It codes for CATSSRDRGRRATDTQYF.

The V gene is TRBV7-8, the J gene TRBJ2-3, with a tentative D call TRBD2 (6 bases). The CDR3 runs 16 residues. V lost 1 base to trimming and J lost 2 bases, with 13 bases between them. In germline, CDR1 is SGHVS, CDR2 FQNEAQ. The CDR3 here is CASSLVLGGYTDTQYF. The CDR3 bases are TGTGCCAGCAGCTTAGTTTTGGGGGGATACACAGATACGCAGTATTTT.

The V call is TRBV7-2, the J call TRBJ2-2; D gene uncertain. Germline assignment: CDR1 SGHTA and CDR2 FQGNSA. This CDR3 is 13 amino acids long. V was shortened by 4 bases and J by 0 bases, with 3 bases between the two germline ends. The CDR3: CASSSSNTGELFF. The CDR3 DNA follows: TGTGCCAGCAGCTCATCGAACACCGGGGAGCTGTTTTTT.

The chain recombines TRBV15 with TRBJ2-5; 7 bases agree with TRBD2. The CDR3 has 15 residues. From germline, CDR1 is LNHNV and CDR2 YYDKDF (reference sequence). With V trimmed by 1 base and J by 8 bases, 10 bases remained unmatched. The CDR3 DNA sequence: TGTGCCACCAGCAGAGGGTCCCAGCGACTAGCCACCCAGTACTTC. Translated, it gives CATSRGSQRLATQYF.